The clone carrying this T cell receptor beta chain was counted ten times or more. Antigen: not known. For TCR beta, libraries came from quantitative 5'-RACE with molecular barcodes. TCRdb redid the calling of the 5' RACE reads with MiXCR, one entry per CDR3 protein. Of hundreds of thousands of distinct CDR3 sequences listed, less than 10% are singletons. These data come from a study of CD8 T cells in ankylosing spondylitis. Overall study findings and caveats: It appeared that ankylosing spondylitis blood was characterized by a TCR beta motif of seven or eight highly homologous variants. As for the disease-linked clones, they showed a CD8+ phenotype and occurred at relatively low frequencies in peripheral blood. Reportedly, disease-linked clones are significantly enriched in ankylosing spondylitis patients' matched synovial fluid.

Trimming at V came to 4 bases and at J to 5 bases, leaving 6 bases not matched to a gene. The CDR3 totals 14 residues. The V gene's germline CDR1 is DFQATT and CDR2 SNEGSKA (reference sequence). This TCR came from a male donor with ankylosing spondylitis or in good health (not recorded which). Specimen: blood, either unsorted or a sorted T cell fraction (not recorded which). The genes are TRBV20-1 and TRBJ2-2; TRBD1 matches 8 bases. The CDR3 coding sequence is TGCAGTGCTAATGACAGGGGCGGGACCGGGGAGCTGTTTTTT. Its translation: CSANDRGGTGELFF.